The entry that follows covers one TCR beta chain sequence. The antigen remains unidentified. This record comes from a study of graft-versus-host responses after intestinal transplantation. The protocol was immunoSEQ multiplex PCR, while the TCRdb copy is restricted to in-frame clones and leaves out a portion. Of fewer than 110,000 clones listed, roughly 89% are singletons. Per germline, CDR1 SGHTA and CDR2 FQGNSA. V lost 0 bases to trimming and J lost 6 bases; unmatched junction nucleotides: 2. The CDR3 extends over 15 amino acids. The specimen was unstimulated CD4+ T cells sorted from spleen or lymph node cells, collected before transplant. The genes are TRBV7-2 and TRBJ1-5; 10 bases match TRBD1. The receptor comes from a human donor who was the organ donor for an intestinal transplant. CDR3 sequence: CASSLAGTGVQPQHF. As DNA, the CDR3 is TGTGCCAGCAGCTTAGCGGGGACAGGGGTTCAGCCCCAGCATTTT.